The 21 T cell receptor beta chains presented below share a single source sample, sequenced in a study of cytomegalovirus exposure and HLA in healthy donors. The data were produced by immunoSEQ multiplex PCR, yet TCRdb's version contains in-frame clones alone and is incomplete. In the table there are about 360,000 clones, roughly 85% of which are singletons. The sequenced material came from PBMCs. The receptors were sampled from a woman aged 18-29 years in good health and CMV-seronegative.

The chain employs TRBV6-5 and TRBJ2-5; possible D gene TRBD2, 5 bases. The V end lost 7 bases, the J end lost 1 base, and 16 bases lay between the germline ends. The CDR3 totals 15 residues. The germline V gene encodes CDR1 MNHEY and CDR2 SVGAGI. This chain's CDR3 is CASTPPPGIQETQYF. The CDR3 region has the DNA TGTGCCAGCACCCCCCCACCGGGAATCCAAGAGACCCAGTACTTC.

The genes are TRBV7-9 and TRBJ2-7; 8 bases line up with TRBD2. Trimming at V came to 1 base and at J to 4 bases, leaving 6 bases not matched to a gene. The CDR3 spans 15 residues. Germline-derived CDR1 and CDR2 are SEHNR and FQNEAQ (reference sequence). The CDR3 coding sequence is TGTGCCAGCAGCTTAGTAACTAGCGGAGCTTACGAGCAGTACTTC. Translating it yields CASSLVTSGAYEQYF.

The chain recombines TRBV5-5 with TRBJ2-1, with 12 bases aligning to TRBD2. The germline V gene has CDR1 SGHKS and CDR2 YYEKEE (reference sequence). Unmatched junction bases numbered 11, after V lost 0 bases and J lost 10 bases. The CDR3 has 17 residues. CDR3 region: CASSLGLAGVPGMEQFF. DNA of the CDR3: TGTGCCAGCAGCTTGGGACTAGCGGGAGTCCCCGGGATGGAGCAGTTCTTC.

The V call is TRBV6-5, the J call TRBJ1-2, with D possibly TRBD1 on 6 matching bases. V lost 6 bases and J 6 bases, leaving 17 bases between the germline ends. The CDR3 is 14 residues long. Germline CDR1 reads MNHEY; CDR2 reads SVGAGI. CDR3 nucleotides: TGTGCCAGCAGATATATCAACAGGGATCATGGCTACACCTTC. It specifies CASRYINRDHGYTF.

This sequence joins TRBV11-2 and TRBJ2-1; 8 bases fit TRBD2. The CDR3 runs 14 residues. V shed 5 bases, J shed 6 bases, and the junction held 6 bases outside the gene matches. Germline V lookup: CDR1 SGHAT, CDR2 FQNNGV. CDR3 residues: CASSAGLVSNEQFF. CDR3 sequence (DNA): TGTGCCAGCAGCGCGGGACTAGTGAGCAATGAGCAGTTCTTC.

CDR3 coding DNA: TGTGCCTGGAGTGGAGGGACAGGGGGAGATCAGCCCCAGCATTTT. Translated, it gives CAWSGGTGGDQPQHF. This chain connects TRBV30 to TRBJ1-5, with 11 bases that match TRBD1. Germline CDR1 is GTSNPN and CDR2 is SVGIG (reference sequence). CDR3 size: 15 residues. Losses at the gene ends were 1 base for V and 5 bases for J; bases not matched to a gene: 4. Looking up the rest from reference TRBV30 and TRBJ1-5 gives the full variable domain: SQTIHQWPATLVQPVGSPLSLECTVEGTSNPNLYWYRQAAGRGLQLLFYSVGIGQISSEVPQNLSASRPQDRQFILSSKKLLLSDSGFYLCAWSGGTGGDQPQHFGDGTRLSIL.

The V and J genes are TRBV19 and TRBJ2-5; 8 nucleotides align to TRBD2. The J segment lost 5 bases and the V segment lost 5 bases, leaving 7 bases of the junction unmatched. This CDR3 is 14 amino acids long. Per the germline V gene, CDR1 is LNHDA and CDR2 is SQIVND (reference sequence). CDR3 protein: CASSPGTSWETQYF. CDR3 DNA: TGTGCCAGTAGTCCGGGGACTAGTTGGGAGACCCAGTACTTC.

The chain couples TRBV2 to TRBJ2-5, with a possible D match to TRBD2 (5 bases). Germline CDR1 reads SNHLY; CDR2 reads FYNNEI. The CDR3 runs to 16 residues. Trimming left V 4 bases short and J 5 bases short, with 20 bases between. CDR3: CASSGFRGGVKETQYF. In DNA form, the CDR3 reads TGTGCCAGCAGTGGGTTTCGGGGTGGGGTGAAGGAGACCCAGTACTTC.

J is TRBJ1-2 and V is TRBV25-1; 9 bases agree with TRBD1. CDR3 length equals 13 residues. V dropped 7 bases and J dropped 7; count of bases not matched to a gene: 7. Germline CDR1 is MGHDK and CDR2 is SYGVNS. The CDR3 sequence is CASTRDRVRGYTF. The CDR3 coding sequence is TGTGCCAGCACTCGGGACAGGGTTCGTGGCTACACCTTC.

CDR3 residues: CASSLGRGGTDTQYF. The CDR3 DNA reads as TGCGCCAGCAGCTTGGGCCGGGGGGGCACAGATACGCAGTATTTT. The chain uses TRBV5-1 and TRBJ2-3, with 7 bases identical to TRBD2. The CDR3 runs 15 residues. With V trimmed by 0 bases and J by 1 base, 2 bases remained unmatched. CDR1 is SGHRS, CDR2 YFSETQ, per germline.

The gene calls are TRBV10-3 and TRBJ2-7, with 13 bases aligning to TRBD2. Germline V gene data show CDR1 as ENHRY and CDR2 as SYGVKD. Trimming at V came to 3 bases and at J to 2 bases, leaving 4 bases not matched to a gene. The CDR3 loop spans 16 amino acids. The CDR3 sequence is CAISDGTSGITYEQYF. CDR3 nucleotide sequence: TGTGCCATCAGTGATGGGACTAGCGGGATAACCTACGAGCAGTACTTC.

J is TRBJ2-5 and V is TRBV18, with D possibly matching TRBD2 (6 bases). The CDR3 is 15 residues long. V was shortened by 3 bases and J by 3 bases, with 14 bases between the two germline ends. CDR1 and CDR2 (germline): KGHSH, LQKENI. In nucleotides, the CDR3 is TGTGCCAGCTCACCCCATCGCGGGGATAAAGAGACCCAGTACTTC. Translation gives CASSPHRGDKETQYF.

This chain connects TRBV6-5 to TRBJ1-1; the D gene is possibly TRBD1 (6 bases). The CDR3 totals 12 residues. V dropped 8 bases and J dropped 5 bases, with 12 bases sitting between them. Germline CDR1 MNHEY, CDR2 SVGAGI. CDR3 coding DNA: TGTGCCAGCTCAGGGGTCGGAACTGAAGCTTTCTTT. Amino acids: CASSGVGTEAFF.

This chain connects TRBV28 to TRBJ2-7, with TRBD1 matching 9 bases. Per germline, CDR1 MDHEN and CDR2 SYDVKM. The CDR3 totals 13 residues. With V trimmed by 6 bases and J by 6 bases, 6 bases remained unmatched. In DNA form, the CDR3 reads TGTGCCAGCAGGCGCACAGGGGGCATCGAGCAGTACTTC. This translates into CASRRTGGIEQYF. Full variable domain (rest looked up from reference TRBV28 and TRBJ2-7): DVKVTQSSRYLVKRTGEKVFLECVQDMDHENMFWYRQDPGLGLRLIYFSYDVKMKEKGDIPEGYSVSREKKERFSLILESASTNQTSMYLCASRRTGGIEQYFGPGTRLTVT.

This chain links TRBV7-9 with TRBJ2-5; possible D gene TRBD1, 5 bases. The V end lost 5 bases, the J end lost 4 bases, and 17 bases lay between the germline ends. This CDR3 is 15 amino acids long. Per the germline V gene, CDR1 is SEHNR and CDR2 is FQNEAQ (reference sequence). CDR3 sequence reads: CASSPPRGAPETQYF. CDR3 nucleotide sequence: TGTGCCAGCAGCCCGCCAAGGGGCGCCCCAGAGACCCAGTACTTC.

V usage is TRBV27 and J usage is TRBJ2-7; D uncertain. V lost 6 bases to trimming and J lost 1 base, with 19 bases between them. This CDR3 comprises 16 residues. The germline V gene has CDR1 MNHEY and CDR2 SMNVEV (reference sequence). The CDR3 here is CASSPQAYSNSYEQYF. In nucleotides, the CDR3 is TGTGCCAGCAGCCCTCAGGCTTACTCAAATTCCTACGAGCAGTACTTC.

V usage is TRBV7-9 and J usage is TRBJ2-6, with D unclear. CDR3 length equals 13 residues. Per germline, CDR1 SEHNR and CDR2 FQNEAQ (reference sequence). V lost 7 bases, J lost 1 base, and 5 bases lay in between. The CDR3 nucleotides are TGTGCCAGCATAGAGTCTGGGGCCAACGTCCTGACTTTC. Residues: CASIESGANVLTF.

This chain uses TRBV7-8 with TRBJ2-7, with D maybe TRBD2 (6 bases). V lost 2 bases, J lost 2 bases, and 10 bases lay in between. The CDR3 extends over 14 amino acids. Per germline, CDR1 SGHVS and CDR2 FQNEAQ. CDR3 in amino acids: CASSLLLAAYEQYF. CDR3 nucleotides: TGTGCCAGCAGCTTATTACTAGCTGCCTACGAGCAGTACTTC.

The chain links TRBV27 to TRBJ2-3; TRBD2 matches at 7 bases. The CDR3 consists of 14 residues. Looked up from germline, CDR1 is MNHEY and CDR2 is SMNVEV (reference sequence). The V and J ends lost 4 bases and 4 bases, in that order; junction bases with no gene match: 5. This CDR3 reads CASSSSGDADTQYF. The CDR3 DNA reads as TGTGCCAGCAGTTCCAGCGGGGACGCAGATACGCAGTATTTT.

V is TRBV2 and J is TRBJ2-1, with D hard to call. Trimming took 8 bases from V and 6 from J, leaving 5 bases between them. Germline CDR1 and CDR2: SNHLY and FYNNEI. This CDR3 comprises 10 residues. CDR3 bases: TGTGCCAGCCCAGGCAATGAGCAGTTCTTC. Its protein is CASPGNEQFF.

The rearrangement links TRBV30 to TRBJ2-5, with 9 bases identical to TRBD1. Germline V gives CDR1 GTSNPN, CDR2 SVGIG (reference sequence). This CDR3 region has 15 residues. V was pared by 0 bases and J by 3 bases, with 5 bases of the junction left unmatched. The chain's CDR3 is CAWSVLGTGKETQYF. The CDR3 nucleotides are TGTGCCTGGAGTGTACTTGGGACAGGGAAAGAGACCCAGTACTTC.